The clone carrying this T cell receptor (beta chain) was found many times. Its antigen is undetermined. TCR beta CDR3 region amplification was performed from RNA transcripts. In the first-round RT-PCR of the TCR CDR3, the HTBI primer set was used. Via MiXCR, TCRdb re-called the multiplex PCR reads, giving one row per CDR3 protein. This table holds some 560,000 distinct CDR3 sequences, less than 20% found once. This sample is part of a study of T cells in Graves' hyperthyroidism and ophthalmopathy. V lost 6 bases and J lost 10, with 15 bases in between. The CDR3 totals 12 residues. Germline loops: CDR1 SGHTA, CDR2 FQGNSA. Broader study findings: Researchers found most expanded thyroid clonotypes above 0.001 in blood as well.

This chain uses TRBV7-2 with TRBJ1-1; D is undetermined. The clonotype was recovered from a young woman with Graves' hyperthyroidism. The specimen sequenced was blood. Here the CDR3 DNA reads TGTGCCAGCAGTGCCCTTGGAGCCCTAGCTTTCTTT. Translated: CASSALGALAFF.